The clone carrying this T cell receptor beta chain was picked up a small number of times. Its specificity is not known. This specimen belongs to a study of beta chain features in type 1 diabetes. Whole-study findings and limits: For Type 1 diabetes patients, all four CD4+ subsets carried TCRB CDR3s that were moderately but significantly shorter.

What was sequenced were expressed TCRB transcripts, since all of the isolated RNA had been reverse transcribed. Repertoires were generated with immunoSEQ multiplex PCR, while TCRdb's copy carries only in-frame clones and drops some. The sample consists of 200,000 to 300,000 clones, 13% to 15% of them appearing once. By way of CD45RO/CCR7/CD25/CD127/CD95/CD27, the CD4+ regulatory, stem cell-like memory, central memory and naive cells were sorted. Material: naive CD4+ T cells from blood. This clonotype was obtained from a woman between 40 and 50 years old in good health.

CDR3 in DNA: TGTGCCAGCAGCTTGGTACAGGCTAACTATGGCTACACCTTC. It codes for CASSLVQANYGYTF. The chain is built from TRBV5-4 and TRBJ1-2; D might be TRBD1 (5 bases). CDR1 and CDR2 (germline): SGHNT, YYREEE (reference sequence). This CDR3 is built from 14 residues. Trimming pared 0 bases from V and 0 bases from J, leaving 6 bases between.